These T cell receptor beta chains were read from a single sample in a study of blood T cell repertoires in COVID-19. Here immunoSEQ multiplex PCR was the method, and the copy in TCRdb shows in-frame clones only, minus some. The data show 200,000 to 300,000 clones, with 89% seen just once and around 3.7% held by the top ten. Sequenced: PBMCs or T cells enriched from blood (not recorded which). The receptor set was obtained from a woman younger than 45 with acute COVID-19. Each CDR3 is given with its conserved first and last residue. A D gene is named only where the DNA matches it firmly.

J,D,V,CDR3,DNA
TRBJ2-2,TRBD1,TRBV9,CASSPGQGDTGELFF,TGTGCCAGCAGCCCGGGACAGGGGGACACCGGGGAGCTGTTTTTT
TRBJ1-1,.,TRBV4-1,CASSQEVTGDTEAFF,TGCGCCAGCAGCCAAGAAGTAACGGGAGACACTGAAGCTTTCTTT
TRBJ1-4,TRBD1,TRBV7-8,CASSWGQGAANEKLFF,TGTGCCAGCAGCTGGGGACAGGGGGCAGCTAATGAAAAACTGTTTTTT
TRBJ2-5,.,TRBV5-8,CASSYSGRAPQYF,TGTGCCAGCAGCTACTCCGGCAGGGCCCCCCAGTACTTC
TRBJ2-2,TRBD1,TRBV24-1,CATSESTGGGLLTGELFF,TGTGCCACCAGTGAGTCGACAGGGGGTGGACTCCTAACCGGGGAGCTGTTTTTT
TRBJ2-3,TRBD2,TRBV10-3,CAISVASGGRTDTQYF,TGTGCCATCAGTGTTGCTAGCGGGGGGCGCACAGATACGCAGTATTTT
TRBJ1-2,.,TRBV28,CASTQKGDYGYTF,TGTGCCAGCACCCAGAAGGGGGACTATGGCTACACCTTC
TRBJ2-7,TRBD1,TRBV27,CASSLVGTEPTKQYF,TGTGCCAGCAGTTTAGTCGGGACAGAGCCTACGAAGCAGTACTTC
TRBJ1-3,.,TRBV28,CASTTPGFGNTIYF,TGTGCCAGCACCACTCCCGGGTTTGGAAACACCATATATTTT
TRBJ1-2,TRBD1,TRBV30,CAWMRDRGGGGYGYTF,TGTGCCTGGATGCGGGACAGAGGTGGAGGGGGCTATGGCTACACCTTC
TRBJ2-3,TRBD1,TRBV7-6,CASSLAVQGADTQYF,TGTGCCAGCAGCTTAGCGGTACAGGGGGCAGATACGCAGTATTTT
TRBJ2-7,TRBD1,TRBV7-2,CASSQEQGSLHPRSYEQYF,TGTGCCAGCAGCCAGGAACAGGGGTCCTTGCACCCACGCTCCTACGAGCAGTACTTC
TRBJ1-2,.,TRBV5-6,CATKQEHYGYTF,TGTGCCACGAAACAGGAGCACTATGGCTACACCTTC
TRBJ1-1,.,TRBV11-1,CASSRGALGNTEAFF,TGTGCCAGCAGCCGGGGGGCCTTGGGGAACACTGAAGCTTTCTTT
TRBJ1-6,.,TRBV6-4,CAIYRARDSPLHF,TGTGCCATCTACAGGGCCCGGGATTCACCCCTCCACTTT
TRBJ1-6,.,TRBV18,CASSPPGHPGNSPLHF,TGTGCCAGCTCACCTCCGGGCCACCCGGGGAATTCACCCCTCCACTTT
TRBJ1-5,.,TRBV5-6,CASSLRITASNSNQPQHF,TGTGCCAGCAGCTTGAGAATTACCGCTTCTAATAGCAATCAGCCCCAGCATTTT
TRBJ1-4,.,TRBV19,CASSPPATNEKLFF,TGTGCCAGTAGTCCCCCGGCAACTAATGAAAAACTGTTTTTT
TRBJ2-5,TRBD1,TRBV6-5,CASRANRGSETQYF,TGTGCCAGCAGAGCTAACAGGGGGTCGGAGACCCAGTACTTC
TRBJ1-2,.,TRBV19,CASSIVSQSRYGYTF,TGTGCCAGTAGTATAGTATCGCAGTCCAGGTATGGCTACACCTTC
TRBJ2-5,.,TRBV5-8,CASSFYRGYQETQYF,TGTGCCAGCAGCTTTTATAGGGGGTACCAAGAGACCCAGTACTTC
TRBJ1-2,.,TRBV15,CATSSRGPVTSGYTF,TGTGCCACCAGCTCGCGGGGCCCTGTCACCTCCGGCTACACCTTC